The sequence of this T cell receptor beta chain was determined in a study of blood T cell repertoires in COVID-19. The wider study: The United States, Italy and Spain provided the acute and convalescent COVID-19 samples. In each case, the material was cDNA or gDNA derived from T cells, B-cell-depleted T cells, or PBMCs.

Recovery meant two consecutive negative NP/OP PCR tests, professional clearance, or resolved symptoms. How the authors handled the data: Quantification of nucleated cells was approximated via reference gene primer amplification. Profiling relied on immunoSEQ multiplex PCR, and the TCRdb table lists in-frame clones only, not all of them. V, J and clone size are those of that table, while D and trimming were read from the DNA. This repertoire shows approximately 200,000 clones, approximately 85% found once; its top ten account for about 9.6%. CDR3 length equals 17 residues. The J segment lost 4 bases and the V segment lost 1 base, leaving 10 bases of the junction unmatched. The germline V gene encodes CDR1 MGHRA and CDR2 YSYEKL.

The gene calls are TRBV4-1 and TRBJ1-5, with 7 bases matching TRBD1. Sequencing used PBMCs or T cells enriched from blood (not recorded which). The receptor was derived from a woman aged 30 to 39 who had recovered from COVID-19. In nucleotides, the CDR3 is TGCGCCAGCAGCCAAGCTAGGGGGCTCGAACATAATCAGCCCCAGCATTTT. This sequence encodes CASSQARGLEHNQPQHF.